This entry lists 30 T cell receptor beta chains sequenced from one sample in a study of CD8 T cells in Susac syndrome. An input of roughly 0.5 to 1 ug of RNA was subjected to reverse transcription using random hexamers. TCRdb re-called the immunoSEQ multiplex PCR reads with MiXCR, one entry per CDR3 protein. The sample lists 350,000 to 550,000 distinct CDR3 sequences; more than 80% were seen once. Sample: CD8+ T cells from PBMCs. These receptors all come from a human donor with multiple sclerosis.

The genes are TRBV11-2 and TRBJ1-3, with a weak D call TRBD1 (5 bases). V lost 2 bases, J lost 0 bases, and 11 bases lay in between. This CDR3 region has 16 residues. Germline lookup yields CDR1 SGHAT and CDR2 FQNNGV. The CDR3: CASSLLGANSGNTIYF. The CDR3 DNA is TGTGCCAGCAGCTTACTAGGGGCGAACTCTGGAAACACCATATATTTT.

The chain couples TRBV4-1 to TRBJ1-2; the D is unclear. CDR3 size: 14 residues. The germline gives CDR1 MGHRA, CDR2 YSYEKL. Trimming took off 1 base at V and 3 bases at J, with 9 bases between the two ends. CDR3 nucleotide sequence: TGCGCCAGCAGCCAAGGAGCGGCTTACTATGGCTACACCTTC. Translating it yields CASSQGAAYYGYTF.

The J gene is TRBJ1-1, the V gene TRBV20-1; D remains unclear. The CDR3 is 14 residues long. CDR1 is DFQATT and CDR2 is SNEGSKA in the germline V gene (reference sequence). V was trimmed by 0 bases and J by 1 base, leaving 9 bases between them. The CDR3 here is CSAREGDKNTEAFF. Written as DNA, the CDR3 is TGCAGTGCTAGAGAAGGAGACAAGAACACTGAAGCTTTCTTT.

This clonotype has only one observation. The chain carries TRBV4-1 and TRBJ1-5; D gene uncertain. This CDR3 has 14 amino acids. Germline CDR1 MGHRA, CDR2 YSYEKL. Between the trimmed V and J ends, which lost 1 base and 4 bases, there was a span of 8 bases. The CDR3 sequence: CASSQVLGNQPQHF. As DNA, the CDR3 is TGCGCCAGCAGCCAAGTACTAGGGAATCAGCCCCAGCATTTT.

Here the CDR3 reads CSVLNTGELFF. The CDR3 bases are TGCAGCGTTTTGAACACCGGGGAGCTGTTTTTT. The genes are TRBV29-1 and TRBJ2-2, with D unclear. Trimming took 5 bases from V and 1 from J, leaving 2 bases between them. Germline V lookup: CDR1 SQVTM, CDR2 ANQGSEA. The CDR3 spans 11 residues.

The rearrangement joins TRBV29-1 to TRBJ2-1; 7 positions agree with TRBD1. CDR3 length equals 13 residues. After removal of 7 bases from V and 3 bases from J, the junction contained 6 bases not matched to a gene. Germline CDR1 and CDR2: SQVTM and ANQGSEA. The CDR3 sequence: CSDRTGDYNEQFF. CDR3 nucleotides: TGCAGCGATCGAACAGGGGACTACAATGAGCAGTTCTTC.

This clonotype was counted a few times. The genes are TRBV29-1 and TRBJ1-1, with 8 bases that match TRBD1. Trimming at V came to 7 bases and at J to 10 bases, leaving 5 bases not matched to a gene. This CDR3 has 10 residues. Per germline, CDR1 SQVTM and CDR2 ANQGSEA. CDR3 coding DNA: TGCAGCGCATGGGACAGGAGAGCTTTCTTT. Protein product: CSAWDRRAFF.

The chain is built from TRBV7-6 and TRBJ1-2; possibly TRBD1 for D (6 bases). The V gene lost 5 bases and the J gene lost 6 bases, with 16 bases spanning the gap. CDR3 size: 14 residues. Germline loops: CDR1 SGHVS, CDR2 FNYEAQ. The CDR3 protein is CASSPLGQRNGYTF. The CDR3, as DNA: TGTGCCAGCAGCCCGTTAGGACAGAGGAATGGCTACACCTTC.

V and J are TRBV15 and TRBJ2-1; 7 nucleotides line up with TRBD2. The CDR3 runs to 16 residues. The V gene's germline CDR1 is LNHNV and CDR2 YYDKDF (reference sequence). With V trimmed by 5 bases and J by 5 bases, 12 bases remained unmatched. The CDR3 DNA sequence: TGTGCCACCAGCGCAAGAGGAGGGACTACCAACAATGAGCAGTTCTTC. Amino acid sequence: CATSARGGTTNNEQFF. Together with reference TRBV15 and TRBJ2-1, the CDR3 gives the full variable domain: DAMVIQNPRYQVTQFGKPVTLSCSQTLNHNVMYWYQQKSSQAPKLLFHYYDKDFNNEADTPDNFQSRRPNTSFCFLDIRSPGLGDTAMYLCATSARGGTTNNEQFFGPGTRLTVL.

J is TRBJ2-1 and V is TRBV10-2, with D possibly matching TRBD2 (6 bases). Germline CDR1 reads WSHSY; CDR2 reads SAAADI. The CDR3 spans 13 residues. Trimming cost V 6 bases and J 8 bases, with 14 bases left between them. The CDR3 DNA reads TGCGCCAGCAGCCCCCGGGAGCCCTATGAGCAGTTCTTC. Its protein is CASSPREPYEQFF.

The CDR3 sequence is CASSLGLINQPQHF. The CDR3 DNA follows: TGTGCCAGCAGCTTAGGCCTGATCAATCAGCCCCAGCATTTT. This sequence joins TRBV5-6 and TRBJ1-5, with D unresolved. The V gene's germline CDR1 is SGHDT and CDR2 YYEEEE. The V and J ends lost 2 bases and 3 bases respectively, with 9 bases between them. This CDR3 comprises 14 residues.

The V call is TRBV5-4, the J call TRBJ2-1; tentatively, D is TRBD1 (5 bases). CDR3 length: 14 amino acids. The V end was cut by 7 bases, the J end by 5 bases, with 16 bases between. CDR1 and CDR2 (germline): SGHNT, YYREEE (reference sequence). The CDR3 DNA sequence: TGTGCCAGCTCCGACAGCGCCGTGAACAATGAGCAGTTCTTC. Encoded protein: CASSDSAVNNEQFF. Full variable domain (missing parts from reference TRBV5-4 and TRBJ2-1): ETGVTQSPTHLIKTRGQQVTLRCSSQSGHNTVSWYQQALGQGPQFIFQYYREEENGRGNFPPRFSGLQFPNYSSELNVNALELDDSALYLCASSDSAVNNEQFFGPGTRLTVL.

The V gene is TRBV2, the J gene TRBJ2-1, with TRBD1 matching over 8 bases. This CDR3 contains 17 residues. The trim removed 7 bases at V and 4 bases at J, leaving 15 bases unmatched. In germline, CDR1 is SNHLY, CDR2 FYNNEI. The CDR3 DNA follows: TGTGCCAGCACCGGGCTGTATCAGGGGGCCTCATACAATGAGCAGTTCTTC. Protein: CASTGLYQGASYNEQFF.

CDR3 loop: CASSSLGSTEAFF. The CDR3 nucleotides read TGTGCCAGCAGCTCCCTAGGGTCCACTGAAGCTTTCTTT. The chain links TRBV27 to TRBJ1-1; D ambiguous. The CDR3 is 13 amino acids. V lost 6 bases to trimming and J lost 4 bases, with 12 bases between them. CDR1 is MNHEY, CDR2 SMNVEV, per germline (reference sequence).

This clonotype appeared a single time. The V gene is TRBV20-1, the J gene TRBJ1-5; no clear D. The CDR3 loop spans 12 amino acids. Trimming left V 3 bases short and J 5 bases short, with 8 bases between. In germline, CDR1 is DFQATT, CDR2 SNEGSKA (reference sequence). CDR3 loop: CSARGWDQPQHF. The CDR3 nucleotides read TGCAGTGCTAGGGGGTGGGATCAGCCCCAGCATTTT.

CDR3 nucleotide sequence: TGTGCCAGCAGCCCGGGGGTTCCTACCTACGAGCAGTACTTC. Protein: CASSPGVPTYEQYF. This chain joins TRBV11-2 and TRBJ2-7; D might be TRBD2 (6 bases). The CDR3 runs to 14 residues. Germline lookup yields CDR1 SGHAT and CDR2 FQNNGV. Trimming removed 5 bases from V and 2 bases from J, with 13 bases in between.

The CDR3 here is CASSYGASGRDTQYF. CDR3 nucleotides: TGTGCCAGCTCCTACGGAGCTAGCGGGAGGGATACGCAGTATTTT. The chain links TRBV25-1 to TRBJ2-3; 11 bases agree with TRBD2. The ends lost 8 bases at V and 6 bases at J; junction bases unmatched: 10. The CDR3 has 15 residues. Germline CDR1 reads MGHDK; CDR2 reads SYGVNS. Full variable domain (missing parts from reference TRBV25-1 and TRBJ2-3): EADIYQTPRYLVIGTGKKITLECSQTMGHDKMYWYQQDPGMELHLIHYSYGVNSTEKGDLSSESTVSRIRTEHFPLTLESARPSHTSQYLCASSYGASGRDTQYFGPGTRLTVL.

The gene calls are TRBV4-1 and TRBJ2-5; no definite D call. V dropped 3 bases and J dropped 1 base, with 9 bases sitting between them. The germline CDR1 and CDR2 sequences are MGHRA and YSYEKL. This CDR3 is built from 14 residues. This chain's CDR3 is CASSHHPAQETQYF. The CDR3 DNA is TGCGCCAGCAGCCATCATCCGGCCCAAGAGACCCAGTACTTC.

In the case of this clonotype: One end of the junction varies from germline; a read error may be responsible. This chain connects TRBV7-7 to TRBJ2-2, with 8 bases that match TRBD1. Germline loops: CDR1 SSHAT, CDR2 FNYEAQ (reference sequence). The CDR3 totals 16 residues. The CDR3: CASSLSPGGITGELFF. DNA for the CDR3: TGTGCTAGCAGCTTATCTCCAGGGGGCATTACCGGGGAGCTGTTTTTT.

In DNA, the CDR3 is TGTGCCAGCAGTTCCTACCCAGGGGAATACGAAAAACTGTTTTTT. This sequence encodes CASSSYPGEYEKLFF. J is TRBJ1-4 and V is TRBV27; tentatively, D is TRBD1 (6 bases). This CDR3 has 15 amino acids. Germline lookup yields CDR1 MNHEY and CDR2 SMNVEV (reference sequence). V was trimmed by 4 bases and J by 8 bases, leaving 17 bases between them.

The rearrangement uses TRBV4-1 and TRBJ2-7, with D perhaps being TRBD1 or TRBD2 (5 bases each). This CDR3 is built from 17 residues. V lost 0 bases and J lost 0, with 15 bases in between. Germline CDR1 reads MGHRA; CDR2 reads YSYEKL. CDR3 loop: CASSQDDGTPNSYEQYF. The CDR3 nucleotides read TGCGCCAGCAGCCAAGATGACGGGACCCCGAACTCCTACGAGCAGTACTTC.

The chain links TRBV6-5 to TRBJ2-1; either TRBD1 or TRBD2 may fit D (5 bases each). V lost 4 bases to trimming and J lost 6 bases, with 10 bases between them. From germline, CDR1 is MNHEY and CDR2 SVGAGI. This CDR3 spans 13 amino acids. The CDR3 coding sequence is TGTGCCAGCAGTTCGGGACGCGCCAATGAGCAGTTCTTC. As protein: CASSSGRANEQFF.

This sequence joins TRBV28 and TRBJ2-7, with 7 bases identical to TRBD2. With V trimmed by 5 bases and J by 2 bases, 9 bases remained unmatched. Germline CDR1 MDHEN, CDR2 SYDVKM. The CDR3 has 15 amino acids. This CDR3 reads CASSTQAGPAYEQYF. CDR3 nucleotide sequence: TGTGCCAGCAGTACTCAAGCGGGACCAGCCTACGAGCAGTACTTC.

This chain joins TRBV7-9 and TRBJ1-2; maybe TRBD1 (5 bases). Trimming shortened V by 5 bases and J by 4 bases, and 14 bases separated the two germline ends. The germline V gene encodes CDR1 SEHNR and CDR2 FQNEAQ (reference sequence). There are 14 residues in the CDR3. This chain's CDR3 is CASSASTEAYGYTF. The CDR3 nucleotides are TGTGCCAGCAGCGCGTCGACAGAGGCCTATGGCTACACCTTC.

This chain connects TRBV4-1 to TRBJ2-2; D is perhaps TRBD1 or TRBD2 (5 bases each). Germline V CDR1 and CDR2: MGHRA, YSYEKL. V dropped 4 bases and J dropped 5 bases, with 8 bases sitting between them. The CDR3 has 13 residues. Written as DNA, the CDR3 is TGCGCCAGCAGCCCTGAGGGGACCGGGGAGCTGTTTTTT. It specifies CASSPEGTGELFF.

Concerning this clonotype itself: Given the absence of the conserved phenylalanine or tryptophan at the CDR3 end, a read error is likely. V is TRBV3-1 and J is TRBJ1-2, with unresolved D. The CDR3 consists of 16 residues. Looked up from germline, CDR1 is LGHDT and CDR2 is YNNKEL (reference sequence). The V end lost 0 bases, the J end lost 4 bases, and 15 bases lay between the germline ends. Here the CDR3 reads CASSQDPSPGGYGYTL. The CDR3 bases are TGTGCCAGCAGCCAAGATCCCTCACCCGGAGGCTATGGCTACACCCTC.

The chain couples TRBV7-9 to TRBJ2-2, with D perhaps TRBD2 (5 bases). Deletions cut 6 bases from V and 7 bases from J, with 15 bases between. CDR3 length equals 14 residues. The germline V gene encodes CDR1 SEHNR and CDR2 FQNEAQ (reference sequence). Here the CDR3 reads CASSHTRGFGELFF. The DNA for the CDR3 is TGTGCCAGCAGTCACACACGGGGATTCGGGGAGCTGTTTTTT.

DNA for the CDR3: TGTGCCAGCAGCACCTATGCTTCTAGCGGGGGGGCCGAACGCACAGATACGCAGTATTTT. Protein: CASSTYASSGGAERTDTQYF. The chain joins TRBV7-8 to TRBJ2-3, with TRBD2 matching over 12 bases. With 5 bases clipped from V and 1 base from J, the junction kept 16 bases outside the gene matches. Germline lookup yields CDR1 SGHVS and CDR2 FQNEAQ. The CDR3 contains 20 residues.

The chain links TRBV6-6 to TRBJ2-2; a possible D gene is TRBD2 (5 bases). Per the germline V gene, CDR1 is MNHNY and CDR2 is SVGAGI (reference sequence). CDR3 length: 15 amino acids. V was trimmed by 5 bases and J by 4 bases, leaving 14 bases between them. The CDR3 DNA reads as TGTGCCAGCAGTCCCCTCGGACTGGGCACCGGGGAGCTGTTTTTT. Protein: CASSPLGLGTGELFF.

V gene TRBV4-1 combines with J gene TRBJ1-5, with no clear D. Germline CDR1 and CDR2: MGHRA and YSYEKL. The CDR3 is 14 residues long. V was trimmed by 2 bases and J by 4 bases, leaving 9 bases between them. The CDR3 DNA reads TGCGCCAGCAGCCAACTTGTGGGGAATCAGCCCCAGCATTTT. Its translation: CASSQLVGNQPQHF.